A selection of T cell receptor beta chains follows, all from one sample in a study of blood T cells in healthy people across ages. One entry per CDR3 protein, called by TCRdb with MiXCR from the 5' RACE reads. The table lists 1 million to 1.2 million distinct CDR3 sequences, around two fifths of them singletons. The specimen was blood. The receptors were gathered from a man younger than 35 in good health. Each CDR3 is given with its conserved first and last residue. D genes are given only for firm matches. Size is omitted from some rows. Given values are once, few, many or a class for expanded clones.

J gene: TRBJ2-7; D gene: TRBD1; V gene: TRBV12-3/TRBV12-4; clone size: -; CDR3 DNA: TGTGCCAGCAGCCCTGGACAGGGGGGTTACAATGAGCAGTACTTC; CDR3 protein: CASSPGQGGYNEQYF
J gene: TRBJ2-3; D gene: -; V gene: TRBV6-5; clone size: few; CDR3 DNA: TGTGCCAGCAGTTCCCAAGCGGAATTCACAGATACGCAGTATTTT; CDR3 protein: CASSSQAEFTDTQYF
J gene: TRBJ2-5; D gene: -; V gene: TRBV6-1; clone size: -; CDR3 DNA: TGTGCCAGCAGTGCATCAGTATACAATGAGCAGTACTTC; CDR3 protein: CASSASVYNEQYF
J gene: TRBJ2-2; D gene: TRBD2; V gene: TRBV4-1; clone size: -; CDR3 DNA: TGCGCCAGCAGCCATACACTGGGACTAGCGAATCAGGGGGAGCTGTTTTTT; CDR3 protein: CASSHTLGLANQGELFF
J gene: TRBJ1-2; D gene: -; V gene: TRBV25-1; clone size: -; CDR3 DNA: TGTGCCAGCGGAAACCCGGGAAGCCTTCATGGCTACACCTTC; CDR3 protein: CASGNPGSLHGYTF
J gene: TRBJ1-1; D gene: TRBD1; V gene: TRBV28; clone size: -; CDR3 DNA: TGTGCCAGCACCTCGGACAGGGGATCCGTCACTGAAGCTTTCTTT; CDR3 protein: CASTSDRGSVTEAFF
J gene: TRBJ2-7; D gene: -; V gene: TRBV28; clone size: many; CDR3 DNA: TGTGCCAGCAGTTTAGGGACCAGTTCCCACGAGCAGTACTTC; CDR3 protein: CASSLGTSSHEQYF
J gene: TRBJ1-2; D gene: -; V gene: TRBV12-3/TRBV12-4; clone size: few; CDR3 DNA: TGTGCCAGCAGTGTCTTCCCGAACTATGGCTACACCTTC; CDR3 protein: CASSVFPNYGYTF
J gene: TRBJ1-5; D gene: -; V gene: TRBV7-6; clone size: -; CDR3 DNA: TGTGCCAGCAGCTTAGATGTGAAAAATAGCAATCAGCCCCAGCATTTT; CDR3 protein: CASSLDVKNSNQPQHF
J gene: TRBJ2-2; D gene: TRBD2; V gene: TRBV5-1; clone size: -; CDR3 DNA: TGCGCCAGCAGCTCCGAACTAGCGGGGGTCCCGAATGGGGAGCTGTTTTTT; CDR3 protein: CASSSELAGVPNGELFF
J gene: TRBJ1-2; D gene: -; V gene: TRBV10-3; clone size: -; CDR3 DNA: TGTGCCATCAGTGATAGGGGTGACATCTATGGCTACACCTTC; CDR3 protein: CAISDRGDIYGYTF
J gene: TRBJ1-6; D gene: -; V gene: TRBV20-1; clone size: few; CDR3 DNA: TGCAGTGCTCAAAGGGGCGACTCGACTAATTCACCCCTCCACTTT; CDR3 protein: CSAQRGDSTNSPLHF
J gene: TRBJ2-5; D gene: -; V gene: TRBV7-7; clone size: -; CDR3 DNA: TGTGCTAGCAGGAATATTACTAGGGGGTTTGCAGAGACCCAGTACTTC; CDR3 protein: CASRNITRGFAETQYF
J gene: TRBJ2-7; D gene: TRBD2; V gene: TRBV4-3; clone size: few; CDR3 DNA: TGCGCCAGCAGCCAAGTGGGGACTAGTTCCTACGAGCAGTACTTC; CDR3 protein: CASSQVGTSSYEQYF
J gene: TRBJ1-1; D gene: -; V gene: TRBV28; clone size: -; CDR3 DNA: TGTGCCAGCAGTTTACAGGGTTTGGCCACTGAAGCTTTCTTT; CDR3 protein: CASSLQGLATEAFF
J gene: TRBJ2-3; D gene: -; V gene: TRBV12-3/TRBV12-4; clone size: -; CDR3 DNA: TGTGCCAGCAGTTTAGTACAGATTACTAGCACAGATACGCAGTATTTT; CDR3 protein: CASSLVQITSTDTQYF
J gene: TRBJ1-3; D gene: -; V gene: TRBV29-1; clone size: -; CDR3 DNA: TGCAGCGTTGTCCCGAGCTCTGGAAACGCCATATATTTT; CDR3 protein: CSVVPSSGNAIYF
J gene: TRBJ1-1; D gene: -; V gene: TRBV5-5; clone size: -; CDR3 DNA: TGTGCCAGCAGCTTGACAGGGAACCAGGCCGGAACTGAAGCTTTCTTT; CDR3 protein: CASSLTGNQAGTEAFF
J gene: TRBJ2-3; D gene: -; V gene: TRBV2; clone size: few; CDR3 DNA: TGTGCCAGTGGGGCCGCTACAAGCACAGATACGCAGTATTTT; CDR3 protein: CASGAATSTDTQYF
J gene: TRBJ1-2; D gene: TRBD1; V gene: TRBV5-1; clone size: -; CDR3 DNA: TGCGCCAGCAGCTTGTCGGCAGGGGGTCTCGATGGCTACACCTTC; CDR3 protein: CASSLSAGGLDGYTF
J gene: TRBJ2-6; D gene: -; V gene: TRBV4-3; clone size: -; CDR3 DNA: TGCGCCAGCAGCCAAGATCCATCTGGAAATGGGGCCAACGTCCTGACTTTC; CDR3 protein: CASSQDPSGNGANVLTF
J gene: TRBJ2-1; D gene: -; V gene: TRBV27; clone size: few; CDR3 DNA: TGTGCCAGCAGTGGAGGTATTGGGTACAATGAGCAGTTCTTC; CDR3 protein: CASSGGIGYNEQFF
J gene: TRBJ1-2; D gene: -; V gene: TRBV7-9; clone size: -; CDR3 DNA: TGTGCCAGCAGCTCATTTCGGGGCCCGGGGATGGGAGCTAGCTATGGCTACACCTTC; CDR3 protein: CASSSFRGPGMGASYGYTF
J gene: TRBJ1-2; D gene: -; V gene: TRBV7-2; clone size: -; CDR3 DNA: TGTGCCAGCAGCTTAGCGGCCCTTGGCTATGGCTACACCTTC; CDR3 protein: CASSLAALGYGYTF
J gene: TRBJ1-5; D gene: -; V gene: TRBV7-2; clone size: many; CDR3 DNA: TGTGCCAGCAGCCTACAGGGTGGGAACAATCAGCCCCAGCATTTT; CDR3 protein: CASSLQGGNNQPQHF
J gene: TRBJ2-3; D gene: -; V gene: TRBV7-9; clone size: -; CDR3 DNA: TGTGCCAGCAGCTACCACAGGGATACAGATACGCAGTATTTT; CDR3 protein: CASSYHRDTDTQYF
J gene: TRBJ2-7; D gene: TRBD2; V gene: TRBV5-1; clone size: few; CDR3 DNA: TGCGCCAGCAGCACTAGCGCCTACAATGAGCAGTACTTC; CDR3 protein: CASSTSAYNEQYF
J gene: TRBJ1-5; D gene: -; V gene: TRBV4-1; clone size: few; CDR3 DNA: TGCGCCAGCAGCCAAGATTTCACCCGGGATCGGACCCAGCATTTT; CDR3 protein: CASSQDFTRDRTQHF
J gene: TRBJ1-1; D gene: -; V gene: TRBV25-1; clone size: -; CDR3 DNA: TGTGCCAGCAGTGAATATCGGGGGGGAGGAAACACTGAAGCTTTCTTT; CDR3 protein: CASSEYRGGGNTEAFF
J gene: TRBJ2-7; D gene: -; V gene: TRBV6-2/TRBV6-3; clone size: -; CDR3 DNA: TGTGCCAGCAGTTTTGGTGTTGGAGGTTATTACGAGCAGTACTTC; CDR3 protein: CASSFGVGGYYEQYF
J gene: TRBJ2-1; D gene: TRBD1; V gene: TRBV5-5; clone size: few; CDR3 DNA: TGTGCCAGCAGCTATAACAGGGGCGATCCCTACAATGAGCAGTTCTTC; CDR3 protein: CASSYNRGDPYNEQFF
J gene: TRBJ2-1; D gene: -; V gene: TRBV18; clone size: few; CDR3 DNA: TGTGCCAGCTCACCACCGGTAGGGGACAATGAGCAGTTCTTC; CDR3 protein: CASSPPVGDNEQFF
J gene: TRBJ2-5; D gene: -; V gene: TRBV5-1; clone size: many; CDR3 DNA: TGCGCCAGCAGCTTCCCCTCTCAGGAGACCCAGTACTTC; CDR3 protein: CASSFPSQETQYF
J gene: TRBJ2-3; D gene: TRBD2; V gene: TRBV29-1; clone size: many; CDR3 DNA: TGCAGCGTTCCCCGACTAGCACGCACAGATACGCAGTATTTT; CDR3 protein: CSVPRLARTDTQYF
J gene: TRBJ1-2; D gene: TRBD1; V gene: TRBV18; clone size: -; CDR3 DNA: TGTGCCAGCTCACGCCGACAGGGGAATGGCTACACCTTC; CDR3 protein: CASSRRQGNGYTF
J gene: TRBJ2-2; D gene: -; V gene: TRBV24-1; clone size: -; CDR3 DNA: TGTGCCCCCCGGCACCGCGCGAACACCGGGGAGCTGTTTTTT; CDR3 protein: CAPRHRANTGELFF
J gene: TRBJ2-5; D gene: -; V gene: TRBV4-1; clone size: -; CDR3 DNA: TGCGCCAGCAGCCAAGGCAGACACCAAGAGACCCAGTACTTC; CDR3 protein: CASSQGRHQETQYF
J gene: TRBJ1-2; D gene: -; V gene: TRBV6-2/TRBV6-3; clone size: -; CDR3 DNA: TGTGCCAGCATCAATTCTTGGGCGTTCTTGGGGCGTCAGTATGGCTACACCTTC; CDR3 protein: CASINSWAFLGRQYGYTF
J gene: TRBJ2-7; D gene: -; V gene: TRBV12-3/TRBV12-4; clone size: -; CDR3 DNA: TGTACCAGCAGTTTAGGGAGAGGCCAGTACTTC; CDR3 protein: CTSSLGRGQYF
J gene: TRBJ1-4; D gene: TRBD1; V gene: TRBV20-1; clone size: -; CDR3 DNA: TGCAGTGCTACCAGACAGGGGCTTAATGAAGAACTGTTTTTT; CDR3 protein: CSATRQGLNEELFF
J gene: TRBJ1-5; D gene: -; V gene: TRBV11-2; clone size: -; CDR3 DNA: TGTGCCAGCAGCTCAATACAGGGACGGCGTCAGCCCCAGCATTTT; CDR3 protein: CASSSIQGRRQPQHF
J gene: TRBJ2-5; D gene: TRBD2; V gene: TRBV7-2; clone size: -; CDR3 DNA: TGTGCCAGCACCTCACGTCTAGCGGGGACCCAAGAGACCCAGTACTTC; CDR3 protein: CASTSRLAGTQETQYF
J gene: TRBJ2-5; D gene: -; V gene: TRBV25-1; clone size: -; CDR3 DNA: TGTGCCAGCAGTGAAGGGGTTAGCAATGAGCAGTACTTC; CDR3 protein: CASSEGVSNEQYF
J gene: TRBJ2-3; D gene: TRBD1; V gene: TRBV20-1; clone size: -; CDR3 DNA: TGCAGTGCGGACCGGGACAGGGGGCTTACAGATACGCAGTATTTT; CDR3 protein: CSADRDRGLTDTQYF
J gene: TRBJ2-1; D gene: TRBD2; V gene: TRBV4-2; clone size: few; CDR3 DNA: TGTGCCAGCAGCCAAGAGACTAGCGGGGTGTACAATGAGCAGTTCTTC; CDR3 protein: CASSQETSGVYNEQFF
J gene: TRBJ1-4; D gene: -; V gene: TRBV19; clone size: -; CDR3 DNA: TGTGCCAGTAGTAGGAGTTTGGGAGAAAAACTGTTTTTT; CDR3 protein: CASSRSLGEKLFF
J gene: TRBJ1-2; D gene: -; V gene: TRBV6-2/TRBV6-3; clone size: few; CDR3 DNA: TGTGCCAGCAGTTACTCGAAGGCAGGGGCTACCGCTGGCTACACCTTC; CDR3 protein: CASSYSKAGATAGYTF
J gene: TRBJ1-2; D gene: -; V gene: TRBV12-3/TRBV12-4; clone size: -; CDR3 DNA: TGTGCCAGCACCATACTACAGGGACGGTATGGCTACACCTTC; CDR3 protein: CASTILQGRYGYTF
J gene: TRBJ1-4; D gene: -; V gene: TRBV15; clone size: -; CDR3 DNA: TGTGCCACCAGCAGCCCCGAACAGGCGAATGAAAAACTGTTTTTT; CDR3 protein: CATSSPEQANEKLFF
J gene: TRBJ1-6; D gene: -; V gene: TRBV20-1; clone size: -; CDR3 DNA: TGCAGTGCTCCCCTCGTAGACTCACCCCTCCACTTT; CDR3 protein: CSAPLVDSPLHF
J gene: TRBJ2-3; D gene: TRBD2; V gene: TRBV20-1; clone size: few; CDR3 DNA: TGCAGTGCTCGGAGCGGGGGGTCAAGTCCCTTTCGCACAGATACGCAGTATTTT; CDR3 protein: CSARSGGSSPFRTDTQYF
J gene: TRBJ2-3; D gene: TRBD1; V gene: TRBV6-5; clone size: few; CDR3 DNA: TGTGCCAGTACCGATACAGGGGTGTCAGATACGCAGTATTTT; CDR3 protein: CASTDTGVSDTQYF
J gene: TRBJ1-2; D gene: -; V gene: TRBV20-1; clone size: many; CDR3 DNA: TGCAGTGCTAGAGGAATAAGGGACTATGGCTACACCTTC; CDR3 protein: CSARGIRDYGYTF
J gene: TRBJ2-4; D gene: -; V gene: TRBV5-6; clone size: -; CDR3 DNA: TGTGTCAGCAGCAGGGCGGCCCTTGAGTTGAACATTCAGTACTTC; CDR3 protein: CVSSRAALELNIQYF